This T cell receptor beta chain was captured in a study of T cell responses to AZD1222 COVID-19 vaccine. The CDR3 contains 15 residues. The V and J ends lost 2 bases and 0 bases, in that order; junction bases with no gene match: 4. From germline, CDR1 is MNHEY and CDR2 SVGAGI. Details on this clone: The antigen remains unidentified.

TCRdb's copy holds only in-frame clones and misses some; the assay was immunoSEQ multiplex PCR. The table includes approximately 120,000 clones, roughly 91% detected once. The study's findings and limits: Vaccine-associated CD4 TCRs spanned spike, dominant at 160-218 and 743-854. The repertoires were collected only after the peak T cell response. The number of AZD1222 recipients seropositive at baseline was only five or six. Clonal diversity was possibly underestimated, and the donors were mostly white British, with more females.

The receptor's source is an adult in good health. The sequencing here drew on peripheral blood, taken on day 0 of MenACWY control vaccination. The V and J genes are TRBV6-5 and TRBJ2-7, with TRBD2 matching over 7 bases. The CDR3 DNA follows: TGTGCCAGCAGTTACGGCGGGAGCCTCTCCTACGAGCAGTACTTC. Residues: CASSYGGSLSYEQYF.